This note documents a single T cell receptor beta chain sequence. In the original analysis: Estimation of nucleated cell counts relied on the amplification of reference gene primers. The method was immunoSEQ multiplex PCR; TCRdb's version includes in-frame clones alone and lacks a portion of them. The V and J calls and clone size come from that table; D and trimming were worked out from the DNA. This table has roughly 240,000 clones, 86% appearing once. Study members were between roughly 18 and 100 years old and lived in 20 to 30 US regions. The sample comes from a study of blood T cell repertoires in COVID-19. Whole-study context: Sample material is recorded as cDNA or gDNA derived from T cells, B-cell-depleted T cells, or PBMCs.

The ends were cut back, 7 bases at V and 9 bases at J, with 10 bases in the middle. Germline-derived CDR1 and CDR2 are SQVTM and ANQGSEA. The CDR3 has 10 amino acids. The receptor was isolated from a woman in her forties or fifties who had recovered from COVID-19. The rearrangement joins TRBV29-1 to TRBJ1-3; D not certain. What was sequenced was PBMCs or T cells enriched from blood (not recorded which). The CDR3 DNA reads TGCAGCGAGGCGAGGAGCACCATATATTTT. Amino acid sequence: CSEARSTIYF.